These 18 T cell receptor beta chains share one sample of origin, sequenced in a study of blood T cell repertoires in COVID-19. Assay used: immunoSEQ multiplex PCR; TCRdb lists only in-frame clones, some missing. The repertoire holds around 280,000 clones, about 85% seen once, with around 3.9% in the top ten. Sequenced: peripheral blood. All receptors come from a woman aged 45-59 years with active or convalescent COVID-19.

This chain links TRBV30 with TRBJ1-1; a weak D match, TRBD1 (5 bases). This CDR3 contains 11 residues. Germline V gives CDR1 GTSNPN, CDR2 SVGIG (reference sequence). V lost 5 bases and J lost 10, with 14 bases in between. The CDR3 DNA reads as TGTGCCTGGCAGGGCTCCTCGGGAGCTTTCTTT. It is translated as CAWQGSSGAFF.

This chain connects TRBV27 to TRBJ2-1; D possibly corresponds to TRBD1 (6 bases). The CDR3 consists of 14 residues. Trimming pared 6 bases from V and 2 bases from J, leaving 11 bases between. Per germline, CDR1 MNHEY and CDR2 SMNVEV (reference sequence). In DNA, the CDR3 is TGTGCCAGCAGCCTGACAGGACCCTACAATGAGCAGTTCTTC. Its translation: CASSLTGPYNEQFF.

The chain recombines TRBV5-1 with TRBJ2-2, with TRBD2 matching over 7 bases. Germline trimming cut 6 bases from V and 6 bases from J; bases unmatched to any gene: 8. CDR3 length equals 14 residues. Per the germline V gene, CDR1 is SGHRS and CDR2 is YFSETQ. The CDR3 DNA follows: TGCGCCAGCACCCGTGAGGCGGGAGCCGGGGAGCTGTTTTTT. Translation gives CASTREAGAGELFF.

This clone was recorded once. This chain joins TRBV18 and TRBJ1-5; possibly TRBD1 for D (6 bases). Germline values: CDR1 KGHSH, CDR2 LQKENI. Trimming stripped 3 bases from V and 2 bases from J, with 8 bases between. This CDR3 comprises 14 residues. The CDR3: CASSPTGRNQPQHF. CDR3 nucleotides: TGTGCCAGCTCACCGACAGGACGCAATCAGCCCCAGCATTTT. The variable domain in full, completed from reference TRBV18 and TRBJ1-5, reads NAGVMQNPRHLVRRRGQEARLRCSPMKGHSHVYWYRQLPEEGLKFMVYLQKENIIDESGMPKERFSAEFPKEGPSILRIQQVVRGDSAAYFCASSPTGRNQPQHFGDGTRLSIL.

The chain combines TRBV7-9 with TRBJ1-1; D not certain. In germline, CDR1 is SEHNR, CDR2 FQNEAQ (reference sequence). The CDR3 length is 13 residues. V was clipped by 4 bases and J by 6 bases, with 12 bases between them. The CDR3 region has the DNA TGTGCCAGCAGCTCTCTAACAGAATCTGAAGCTTTCTTT. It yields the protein CASSSLTESEAFF. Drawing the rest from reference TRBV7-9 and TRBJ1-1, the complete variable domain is DTGVSQNPRHKITKRGQNVTFRCDPISEHNRLYWYRQTLGQGPEFLTYFQNEAQLEKSRLLSDRFSAERPKGSFSTLEIQRTEQGDSAMYLCASSSLTESEAFFGQGTRLTVV.

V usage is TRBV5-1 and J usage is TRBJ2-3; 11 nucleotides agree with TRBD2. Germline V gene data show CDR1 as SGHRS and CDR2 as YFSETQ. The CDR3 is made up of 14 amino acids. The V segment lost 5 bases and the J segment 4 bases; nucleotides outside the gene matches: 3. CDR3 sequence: CASRRLAGSDTQYF. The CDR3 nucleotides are TGCGCCAGCAGGAGACTAGCGGGGTCAGATACGCAGTATTTT.

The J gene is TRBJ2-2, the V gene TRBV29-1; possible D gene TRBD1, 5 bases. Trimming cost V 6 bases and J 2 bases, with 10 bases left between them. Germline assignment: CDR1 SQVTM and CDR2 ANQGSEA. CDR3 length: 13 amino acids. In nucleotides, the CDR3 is TGCAGCGTGGGGCAGCCAAACACCGGGGAGCTGTTTTTT. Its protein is CSVGQPNTGELFF.

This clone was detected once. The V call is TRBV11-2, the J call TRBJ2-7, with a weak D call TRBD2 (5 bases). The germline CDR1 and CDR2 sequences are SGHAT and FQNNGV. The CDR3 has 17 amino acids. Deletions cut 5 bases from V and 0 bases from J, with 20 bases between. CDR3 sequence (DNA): TGTGCCAGCAGCGCCAGACCCCGGGAACTTGGCTCCTACGAGCAGTACTTC. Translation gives CASSARPRELGSYEQYF.

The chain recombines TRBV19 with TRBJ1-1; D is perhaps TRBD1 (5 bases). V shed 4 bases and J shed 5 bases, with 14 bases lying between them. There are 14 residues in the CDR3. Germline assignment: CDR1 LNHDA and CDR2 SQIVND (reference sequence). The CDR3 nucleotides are TGTGCCAGTAGTACATATCAGGGTACAACTGAAGCTTTCTTT. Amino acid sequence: CASSTYQGTTEAFF. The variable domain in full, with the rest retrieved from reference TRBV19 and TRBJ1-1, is DGGITQSPKYLFRKEGQNVTLSCEQNLNHDAMYWYRQDPGQGLRLIYYSQIVNDFQKGDIAEGYSVSREKKESFPLTVTSAQKNPTAFYLCASSTYQGTTEAFFGQGTRLTVV.

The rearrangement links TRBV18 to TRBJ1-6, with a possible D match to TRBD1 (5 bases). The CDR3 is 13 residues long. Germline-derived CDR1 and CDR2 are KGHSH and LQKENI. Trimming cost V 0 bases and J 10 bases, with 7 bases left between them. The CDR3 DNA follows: TGTGCCAGCTCACCACCTGGGGGGTCACCCCTCCACTTT. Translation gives CASSPPGGSPLHF.

The CDR3 nucleotides are TGTGCCAGTAAGGGACAGGGGATATTCAATGAGCAGTTCTTC. It encodes CASKGQGIFNEQFF. This chain connects TRBV27 to TRBJ2-1, with 10 bases that match TRBD1. The CDR3 loop spans 14 amino acids. Germline lookup yields CDR1 MNHEY and CDR2 SMNVEV (reference sequence). With 9 bases clipped from V and 6 bases from J, the junction kept 8 bases outside the gene matches.

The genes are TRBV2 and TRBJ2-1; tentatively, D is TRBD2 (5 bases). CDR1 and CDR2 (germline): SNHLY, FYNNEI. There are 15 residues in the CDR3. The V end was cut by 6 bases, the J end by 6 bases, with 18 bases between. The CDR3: CASRVEALRSNEQFF. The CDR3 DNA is TGTGCCAGCAGAGTGGAGGCCCTGAGGTCCAATGAGCAGTTCTTC.

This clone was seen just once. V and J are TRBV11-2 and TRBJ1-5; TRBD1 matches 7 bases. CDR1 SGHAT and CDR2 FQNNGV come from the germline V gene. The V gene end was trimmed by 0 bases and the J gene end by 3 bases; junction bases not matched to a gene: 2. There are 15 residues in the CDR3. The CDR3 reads CASSLEGQPNQPQHF. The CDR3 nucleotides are TGTGCCAGCAGCTTAGAGGGACAGCCCAATCAGCCCCAGCATTTT.

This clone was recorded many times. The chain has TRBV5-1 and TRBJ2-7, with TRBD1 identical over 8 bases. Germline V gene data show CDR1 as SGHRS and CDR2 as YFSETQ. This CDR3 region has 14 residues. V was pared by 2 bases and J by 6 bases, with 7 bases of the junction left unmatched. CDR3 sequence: CASSFLQGDFEQYF. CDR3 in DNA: TGCGCCAGCAGCTTTTTACAGGGGGACTTCGAGCAGTACTTC. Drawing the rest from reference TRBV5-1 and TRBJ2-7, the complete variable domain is KAGVTQTPRYLIKTRGQQVTLSCSPISGHRSVSWYQQTPGQGLQFLFEYFSETQRNKGNFPGRFSGRQFSNSRSEMNVSTLELGDSALYLCASSFLQGDFEQYFGPGTRLTVT.

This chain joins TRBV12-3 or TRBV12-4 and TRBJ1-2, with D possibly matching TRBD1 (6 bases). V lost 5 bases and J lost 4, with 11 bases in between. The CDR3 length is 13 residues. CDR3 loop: CASSPGTRYGYTF. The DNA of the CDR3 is TGTGCCAGCAGTCCAGGGACACGCTATGGCTACACCTTC.

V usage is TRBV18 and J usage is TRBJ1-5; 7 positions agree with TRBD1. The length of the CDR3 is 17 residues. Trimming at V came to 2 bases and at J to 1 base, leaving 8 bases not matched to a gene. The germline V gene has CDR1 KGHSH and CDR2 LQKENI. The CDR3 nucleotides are TGTGCCAGCTCACCATCCGACAGGGTACTAAGCAATCAGCCCCAGCATTTT. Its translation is CASSPSDRVLSNQPQHF.

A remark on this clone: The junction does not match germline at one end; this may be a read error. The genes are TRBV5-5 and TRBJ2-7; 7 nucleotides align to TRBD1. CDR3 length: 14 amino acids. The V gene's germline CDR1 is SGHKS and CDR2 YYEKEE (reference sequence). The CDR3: CVSSLVGDRYEQYF. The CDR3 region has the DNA TGTGTCAGCAGCTTGGTGGGGGACAGATACGAGCAGTACTTC.

CDR3 DNA sequence: TGTGCCAGCAGCTCGGGGACAGGGGAAGGAAACACCATATATTTT. The encoded protein is CASSSGTGEGNTIYF. The V and J genes are TRBV5-6 and TRBJ1-3; 10 bases align to TRBD1. With V trimmed by 3 bases and J by 4 bases, 4 bases remained unmatched. This CDR3 comprises 15 residues. Per the germline V gene, CDR1 is SGHDT and CDR2 is YYEEEE.